This T cell receptor (beta chain) was sequenced in a study of T-cell reconstitution after alpha-beta-depleted transplantation in children. Preparing the TCRbeta library involved the use of unique molecular identifiers. In TCRdb, the PCR reads were re-called with MiXCR into one record per CDR3 protein. The sample includes just over 200,000 distinct CDR3 sequences, about 8.4% seen only once; the top ten take 35% to 45%. This clonotype was seen more than once but under ten times. V gave up 6 bases and J gave up 5 bases; unmatched junction bases: 9. The CDR3 contains 15 residues. Germline CDR1 MDHEN, CDR2 SYDVKM.

The J gene is TRBJ1-1, the V gene TRBV28, with TRBD1 identical over 10 bases. The sample consisted of PBMCs, mostly from graft donor cells, taken 360 days after TCRalphabeta/CD19-depleted stem cell transplant. The TCR originated in a male patient aged 2 to 9 who had a stem cell transplant for acute myeloid leukemia, so the T cells may come from the graft donor. CDR3 nucleotide sequence: TGTGCCAGCAGCCGACAGGGGGCGAGTAGGACTGAAGCTTTCTTT. This sequence encodes CASSRQGASRTEAFF.